The 7 T cell receptor beta chains in this list originate from one sample, sequenced in a study of T cell repertoires in cytomegalovirus infection. TCRdb re-called the reads through MiXCR, storing one row per CDR3 protein. The sample has around 450,000 distinct CDR3 sequences, approximately 10% seen once. Material for sequencing was PBMCs. The source of these receptors is a human donor in good health (CMV status not recorded). Some clones in this sample may be carry-over from other donors' samples.

This clonotype was picked up many times. The chain couples TRBV7-3 to TRBJ2-1, with 9 bases fitting TRBD2. The CDR3 contains 15 residues. V shed 3 bases and J 5 bases; nucleotides not matched to a gene: 5. Germline V gene data show CDR1 as SGHTA and CDR2 as FQGTGA. The CDR3 region is CASSFASGGNNEQFF. CDR3 bases: TGTGCCAGCAGCTTTGCCAGCGGGGGGAACAATGAGCAGTTCTTC.

This clonotype was counted at least ten times. V and J are TRBV12-3 or TRBV12-4 and TRBJ1-5, with a weak D call TRBD1 (6 bases). V lost 2 bases and J lost 11, with 7 bases in between. The CDR3 covers 11 residues. The CDR3 is CASSLKGAQHF. CDR3 DNA: TGTGCCAGCAGTTTAAAGGGGGCCCAGCATTTT.

This clonotype was observed a few times. The chain has TRBV5-1 and TRBJ2-1; D is ambiguous. V lost 5 bases and J lost 0, with 15 bases in between. Germline loops: CDR1 SGHRS, CDR2 YFSETQ. This CDR3 spans 16 amino acids. CDR3 protein: CASSFDGVSSYNEQFF. The CDR3 DNA follows: TGCGCCAGCAGTTTTGACGGAGTGAGCTCCTACAATGAGCAGTTCTTC.

The chain recombines TRBV29-1 with TRBJ1-1; weak D call: TRBD1 (6 bases). V lost 2 bases, J lost 4 bases, and 17 bases lay in between. This CDR3 contains 15 residues. Germline values: CDR1 SQVTM, CDR2 ANQGSEA. The CDR3 spells CSVELPTGWGTEAFF. The CDR3 bases are TGCAGCGTTGAATTACCGACAGGTTGGGGCACTGAAGCTTTCTTT.

The table lists this clonotype with many counts. This rearrangement joins TRBV12-3 or TRBV12-4 to TRBJ1-4; D uncertain. Trimming pared 4 bases from V and 5 bases from J, leaving 11 bases between. The CDR3 consists of 14 residues. CDR3 nucleotide sequence: TGTGCCAGCAGTTCCTTCAGCAGCAATGAAAAACTGTTTTTT. Its translation is CASSSFSSNEKLFF.

The V and J genes are TRBV28 and TRBJ2-4; D is uncertain. Germline V gene data show CDR1 as MDHEN and CDR2 as SYDVKM. V dropped 3 bases and J dropped 0 bases, with 9 bases sitting between them. The CDR3 contains 15 residues. The CDR3: CASSFRLGAKNIQYF. CDR3 nucleotide sequence: TGTGCCAGCAGTTTTAGGTTGGGAGCCAAAAACATTCAGTACTTC. The full variable domain, rest sourced from reference TRBV28 and TRBJ2-4, is DVKVTQSSRYLVKRTGEKVFLECVQDMDHENMFWYRQDPGLGLRLIYFSYDVKMKEKGDIPEGYSVSREKKERFSLILESASTNQTSMYLCASSFRLGAKNIQYFGAGTRLSVL.

This clonotype turned up a few times. This chain joins TRBV15 and TRBJ2-7, with a possible D match to TRBD1 (5 bases). This CDR3 is built from 16 residues. The V gene lost 0 bases and the J gene lost 3 bases, with 15 bases spanning the gap. CDR1 LNHNV and CDR2 YYDKDF come from the germline V gene (reference sequence). Here the CDR3 DNA reads TGTGCCACCAGCAGAGATTTGCTGTTTAGGGGCTACGAGCAGTACTTC. Protein sequence: CATSRDLLFRGYEQYF.